The 25 T cell receptor beta chains in this list originate from one sample, sequenced in a study of radiotherapy plus CTLA-4 blockade in lung cancer. Clones were sequenced by immunoSEQ multiplex PCR, and TCRdb holds only the in-frame ones, with some missing. The table lists 90,000 to 95,000 clones, approximately 83% of them singletons. The specimen was peripheral blood, collected from a patient treated with radiotherapy plus ipilimumab. The receptors stem from a human donor with non-small cell lung cancer who had stable disease on radiotherapy plus ipilimumab.

This chain uses TRBV29-1 with TRBJ1-1, with D possibly TRBD1 on 5 matching bases. The germline V and J ends were trimmed by 3 bases and 5 bases, with 16 bases remaining between them. CDR1 and CDR2 from the germline V gene are SQVTM and ANQGSEA. The CDR3 consists of 14 residues. Written as DNA, the CDR3 is TGCAGCGTTGATCGGGCGGGATCAGGGACTGAAGCTTTCTTT. Residues: CSVDRAGSGTEAFF.

The chain employs TRBV10-2 and TRBJ2-3; maybe TRBD2 (7 bases). The CDR3 consists of 15 residues. Deletions cut 7 bases from V and 3 bases from J, with 17 bases between. Germline CDR1 reads WSHSY; CDR2 reads SAAADI. The CDR3 DNA follows: TGCGCCAGCATCCTGACGGGGGGCCTAACAGATACGCAGTATTTT. Translation gives CASILTGGLTDTQYF.

The rearrangement links TRBV7-3 to TRBJ1-6; 8 nucleotides agree with TRBD1. V lost 2 bases to trimming and J lost 8 bases; unmatched junction nucleotides: 5. The CDR3 has 15 residues. Germline V lookup: CDR1 SGHTA, CDR2 FQGTGA. CDR3 amino acids: CASSLRTGFDSPLHF. The CDR3 coding sequence is TGTGCCAGCAGCTTACGGACAGGGTTCGATTCACCCCTCCACTTT.

As DNA, the CDR3 is TGTGCCAGCAGCCCAACAATAAGCCCCTACAATGAGCAGTTCTTC. Its protein product is CASSPTISPYNEQFF. This chain uses TRBV28 with TRBJ2-1; D remains unclear. Germline V lookup: CDR1 MDHEN, CDR2 SYDVKM. Trimming pared 6 bases from V and 2 bases from J, leaving 14 bases between. This CDR3 has 15 amino acids.

The genes are TRBV5-1 and TRBJ1-1; TRBD1 matches at 9 bases. Trimming took 3 bases from V and 5 from J; bases not matched to a gene: 8. From germline, CDR1 is SGHRS and CDR2 YFSETQ. The CDR3 length is 15 residues. The CDR3 DNA follows: TGCGCCAGCAGCTCGGGACAGGGAATTGGTACTGAAGCTTTCTTT. This codes for CASSSGQGIGTEAFF.

The chain employs TRBV6-1 and TRBJ1-5; D not resolved. CDR1 MNHNS and CDR2 SASEGT come from the germline V gene. This CDR3 region has 15 residues. The V end was cut by 4 bases, the J end by 1 base, with 11 bases between. The chain's CDR3 is CASSVRQASNQPQHF. The CDR3 DNA reads as TGTGCCAGCAGTGTTCGGCAGGCGAGCAATCAGCCCCAGCATTTT.

J is TRBJ2-7 and V is TRBV5-1, with D perhaps TRBD1 (5 bases). With 0 bases removed from V and 3 bases from J, the gap between germline ends came to 10 bases. Germline assignment: CDR1 SGHRS and CDR2 YFSETQ. The length of the CDR3 is 14 residues. The CDR3 protein is CASSLGQPDYEQYF. DNA of the CDR3: TGCGCCAGCAGCTTGGGACAGCCCGACTACGAGCAGTACTTC.

The genes are TRBV7-6 and TRBJ2-3; D gene ambiguous. V was shortened by 2 bases and J by 0 bases, with 12 bases between the two germline ends. The germline V gene has CDR1 SGHVS and CDR2 FNYEAQ. The CDR3 totals 16 residues. Written as DNA, the CDR3 is TGTGCCAGCAGCTTAAGATTAAAGGGTAGCACAGATACGCAGTATTTT. It yields the protein CASSLRLKGSTDTQYF.

The DNA for the CDR3 is TGTGCCAGCAGACTCCCCACTAGCGGGAGAACCGGTTACGAGCAGTACTTC. Protein sequence: CASRLPTSGRTGYEQYF. The V and J genes are TRBV30 and TRBJ2-7, with 11 bases fitting TRBD2. The germline V gene encodes CDR1 GTSNPN and CDR2 SVGIG (reference sequence). V lost 8 bases and J lost 4; bases outside the gene matches: 19. This CDR3 has 17 residues.

CDR3 in DNA: TGTGCCAGCAAAACGACAGCTTCCTCTGGAAACACCATATATTTT. The encoded protein is CASKTTASSGNTIYF. The chain uses TRBV6-5 and TRBJ1-3; D possibly corresponds to TRBD1 (5 bases). Germline V lookup: CDR1 MNHEY, CDR2 SVGAGI. The CDR3 length is 15 residues. Trimming pared 7 bases from V and 0 bases from J, leaving 13 bases between.

The chain has TRBV28 and TRBJ2-3; D is undetermined. This CDR3 contains 15 residues. Germline V gene sequence: CDR1 MDHEN, CDR2 SYDVKM. V was shortened by 6 bases and J by 2 bases, with 15 bases between the two germline ends. CDR3: CASSPTRWDTDTQYF. DNA of the CDR3: TGTGCCAGCAGCCCTACACGGTGGGACACAGATACGCAGTATTTT.

This chain uses TRBV5-1 with TRBJ2-5, with 11 nucleotides matching TRBD2. There are 16 residues in the CDR3. The germline V gene encodes CDR1 SGHRS and CDR2 YFSETQ. The trim removed 0 bases at V and 5 bases at J, leaving 6 bases unmatched. The chain's CDR3 is CASSLEVLAGVETQYF. In DNA form, the CDR3 reads TGCGCCAGCAGCTTGGAAGTACTAGCGGGAGTTGAGACCCAGTACTTC.

V gene TRBV6-5 combines with J gene TRBJ1-4; no clear D gene. Looked up from germline, CDR1 is MNHEY and CDR2 is SVGAGI. V was clipped by 6 bases and J by 3 bases, with 11 bases between them. The CDR3 spans 14 residues. The CDR3 protein is CASSNQVSNEKLFF. As DNA, the CDR3 is TGTGCCAGCAGCAATCAGGTGTCTAATGAAAAACTGTTTTTT.

This rearrangement joins TRBV28 to TRBJ2-1; 12 nucleotides match TRBD1. Germline lookup yields CDR1 MDHEN and CDR2 SYDVKM. The J segment lost 9 bases and the V segment lost 6 bases, leaving 21 bases of the junction unmatched. There are 19 residues in the CDR3. CDR3 nucleotides: TGTGCCAGCAGATTTCCGGGACAGGGGGCTTTGGGGGGCCGGCCTGAGCAGTTCTTC. This translates into CASRFPGQGALGGRPEQFF.

The chain recombines TRBV5-1 with TRBJ2-1; TRBD2 might be the D (6 bases). This CDR3 region has 15 residues. Trimming stripped 4 bases from V and 4 bases from J, with 15 bases between. CDR1 SGHRS and CDR2 YFSETQ come from the germline V gene. CDR3 amino acids: CASSIAGSQYNEQFF. CDR3 in DNA: TGCGCCAGCAGCATCGCGGGGAGTCAATACAATGAGCAGTTCTTC.

DNA for the CDR3: TGTGCCAGCAGCTTAGGGCGGGCTCAAGAGACCCAGTACTTC. Translating it yields CASSLGRAQETQYF. The chain has TRBV11-3 and TRBJ2-5, with a tentative D call TRBD2 (5 bases). CDR1 is SGHNT and CDR2 is YENEEA in the germline V gene. The CDR3 contains 14 residues. Trimming took off 1 base at V and 2 bases at J, with 8 bases between the two ends. Filled out from reference TRBV11-3 and TRBJ2-5, the complete variable domain reads EAGVVQSPRYKIIEKKQPVAFWCNPISGHNTLYWYLQNLGQGPELLIRYENEEAVDDSQLPKDRFSAERLKGVDSTLKIQPAELGDSAVYLCASSLGRAQETQYFGPGTRLLVL.

This clone was observed once. The J gene is TRBJ2-2, the V gene TRBV27; 9 positions match TRBD1. After removal of 8 bases from V and 1 base from J, the junction contained 2 bases not matched to a gene. CDR1 MNHEY and CDR2 SMNVEV come from the germline V gene (reference sequence). The CDR3 loop spans 14 amino acids. DNA of the CDR3: TGTGCCAGCTACAGGGGGCAGAACACCGGGGAGCTGTTTTTT. It specifies CASYRGQNTGELFF.

A few counts support this clone. The chain carries TRBV5-8 and TRBJ1-5; no reliable D call. V lost 1 base to trimming and J lost 8 bases, with 4 bases between them. This CDR3 has 11 residues. Germline CDR1 is SGHTS and CDR2 is YDEGEE. Here the CDR3 reads CASSLSEPQHF. As DNA, the CDR3 is TGTGCCAGCAGCTTGTCCGAGCCCCAGCATTTT.

The chain joins TRBV7-8 to TRBJ1-2, with a weak D call TRBD1 (6 bases). CDR1 is SGHVS, CDR2 FQNEAQ, per germline. Trimming shortened V by 1 base and J by 5 bases, and 11 bases separated the two germline ends. The CDR3 contains 14 residues. CDR3 protein: CASSLGHRDYGYTF. For the CDR3, the DNA is TGTGCCAGCAGCTTAGGACACAGGGATTATGGCTACACCTTC.

There are a few counts of this clone. The chain uses TRBV7-9 and TRBJ2-1; TRBD2 agrees at 12 bases. The germline gives CDR1 SEHNR, CDR2 FQNEAQ (reference sequence). The CDR3 spans 15 residues. Trimming at V came to 0 bases and at J to 7 bases, leaving 1 base not matched to a gene. CDR3 region: CASSLAGTSGNEQFF. The CDR3 DNA reads TGTGCCAGCAGCTTAGCCGGGACTAGCGGGAATGAGCAGTTCTTC.

The rearrangement links TRBV5-4 to TRBJ1-1; D gene unclear. Trimming cost V 4 bases and J 0 bases, with 22 bases left between them. This CDR3 is built from 18 residues. Germline loops: CDR1 SGHNT, CDR2 YYREEE (reference sequence). The CDR3 sequence is CASSGGQSTSTMNTEAFF. The CDR3 nucleotides read TGTGCCAGCAGCGGCGGGCAGTCCACAAGCACAATGAACACTGAAGCTTTCTTT.

This clone was found a few times. This chain joins TRBV5-6 and TRBJ1-1; 10 bases are shared with TRBD1. CDR1 and CDR2 (germline): SGHDT, YYEEEE. V gave up 5 bases and J gave up 5 bases; unmatched junction bases: 15. CDR3 length equals 17 residues. CDR3 sequence: CASSSDRGRLRRTEAFF. In nucleotides, the CDR3 is TGTGCCAGCAGTTCCGACAGGGGGCGATTACGGAGGACTGAAGCTTTCTTT.

This clone has just one count. The chain carries TRBV2 and TRBJ2-3; maybe TRBD2 (6 bases). The CDR3 spans 14 residues. V gave up 7 bases and J gave up 2 bases, with 13 bases separating them. Germline V gene sequence: CDR1 SNHLY, CDR2 FYNNEI. CDR3 loop: CASKGSGNTDTQYF. In DNA form, the CDR3 reads TGTGCCAGCAAGGGTAGCGGAAACACAGATACGCAGTATTTT.

The chain couples TRBV28 to TRBJ1-2, with 10 nucleotides matching TRBD1. The germline V gene encodes CDR1 MDHEN and CDR2 SYDVKM. The CDR3 spans 16 residues. Germline trimming cut 9 bases from V and 1 base from J; bases unmatched to any gene: 11. CDR3 DNA sequence: TGTGCCAGTTCACGGACAGGGGGAATGGGTAACTATGGCTACACCTTC. Residues: CASSRTGGMGNYGYTF.

V gene TRBV5-1 combines with J gene TRBJ2-2, with D hard to call. V lost 3 bases, J lost 0 bases, and 9 bases lay in between. CDR3 length: 15 residues. The germline gives CDR1 SGHRS, CDR2 YFSETQ. The CDR3 reads CASSSSVANTGELFF. As DNA, the CDR3 is TGCGCCAGCAGCTCCAGCGTCGCGAACACCGGGGAGCTGTTTTTT.